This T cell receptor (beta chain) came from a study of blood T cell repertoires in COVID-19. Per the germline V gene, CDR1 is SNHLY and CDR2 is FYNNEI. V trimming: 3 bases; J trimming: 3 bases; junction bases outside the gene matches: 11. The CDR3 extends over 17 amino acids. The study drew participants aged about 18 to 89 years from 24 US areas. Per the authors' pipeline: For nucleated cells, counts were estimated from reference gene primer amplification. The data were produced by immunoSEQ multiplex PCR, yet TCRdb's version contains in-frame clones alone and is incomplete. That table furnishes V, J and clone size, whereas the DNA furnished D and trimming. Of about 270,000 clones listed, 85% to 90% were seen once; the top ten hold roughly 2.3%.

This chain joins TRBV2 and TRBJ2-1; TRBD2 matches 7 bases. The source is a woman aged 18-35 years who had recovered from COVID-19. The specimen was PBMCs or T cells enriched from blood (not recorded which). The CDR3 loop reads CASSDPMLAEYYNEQFF. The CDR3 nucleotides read TGTGCCAGCAGTGATCCAATGCTAGCGGAATACTACAATGAGCAGTTCTTC.